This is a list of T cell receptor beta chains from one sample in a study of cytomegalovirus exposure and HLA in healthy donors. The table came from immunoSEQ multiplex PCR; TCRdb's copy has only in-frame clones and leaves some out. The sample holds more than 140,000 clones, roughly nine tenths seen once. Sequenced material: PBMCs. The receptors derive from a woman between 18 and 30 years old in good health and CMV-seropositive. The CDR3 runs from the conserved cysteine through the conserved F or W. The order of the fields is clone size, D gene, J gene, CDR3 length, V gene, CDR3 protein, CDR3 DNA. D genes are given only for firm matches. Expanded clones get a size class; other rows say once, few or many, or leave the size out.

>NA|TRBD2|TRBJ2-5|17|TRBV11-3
CASSLVFSGTSKETQYF
TGTGCCAGCAGCTTAGTGTTCTCGGGGACTAGCAAAGAGACCCAGTACTTC
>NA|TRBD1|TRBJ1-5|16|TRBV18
CASSPIQGAGGQPQHF
TGTGCCAGCTCACCCATACAGGGGGCTGGAGGACAGCCCCAGCATTTT
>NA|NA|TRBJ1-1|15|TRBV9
CASRETPGDGTEAFF
TGTGCCAGCAGAGAAACCCCCGGGGATGGCACTGAAGCTTTCTTT
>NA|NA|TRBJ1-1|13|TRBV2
CASSEVFVREAFF
TGTGCCAGCAGTGAAGTTTTTGTCAGGGAAGCTTTCTTT
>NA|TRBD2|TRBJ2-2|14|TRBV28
CASTGLVFTGELFF
TGTGCCAGCACCGGACTAGTGTTTACCGGGGAGCTGTTTTTT
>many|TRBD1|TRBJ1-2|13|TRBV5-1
CASSRTGGYGYTF
TGCGCCAGCAGTAGGACAGGGGGCTATGGCTACACCTTC
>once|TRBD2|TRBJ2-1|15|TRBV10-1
CASSESLGTSLEQFF
TGCGCCAGCAGTGAGTCTCTGGGGACTAGCCTAGAGCAGTTCTTC
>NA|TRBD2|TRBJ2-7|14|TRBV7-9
CASSSTGGYYEQYF
TGTGCCAGCAGCTCCACGGGGGGTTACTACGAGCAGTACTTC
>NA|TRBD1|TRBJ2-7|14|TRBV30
CAWRARDRTYEQYF
TGTGCCTGGAGAGCCCGGGACAGGACTTACGAGCAGTACTTC
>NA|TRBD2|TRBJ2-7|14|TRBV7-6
CASSPTGTSYEQYF
TGTGCCAGCAGCCCCACCGGGACTAGCTACGAGCAGTACTTC
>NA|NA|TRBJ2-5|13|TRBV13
CASRREWEETQYF
TGTGCCAGCCGCCGGGAGTGGGAAGAGACCCAGTACTTC
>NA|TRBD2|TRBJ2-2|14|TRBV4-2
CASSPSGIGGELFF
TGTGCCAGCAGCCCTAGCGGGATCGGCGGGGAGCTGTTTTTT
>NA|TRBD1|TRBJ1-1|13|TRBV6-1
CASRNRGDTEAFF
TGTGCCAGCCGCAACAGGGGTGACACTGAAGCTTTCTTT
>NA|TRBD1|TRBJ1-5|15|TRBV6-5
CASRLSGTGDQPQHF
TGTGCCAGCAGGCTATCCGGGACAGGGGATCAGCCCCAGCATTTT
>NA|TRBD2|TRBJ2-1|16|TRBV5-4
CASSLGEGLKVNEQFF
TGTGCCAGCAGCTTGGGGGAGGGGTTGAAGGTAAATGAGCAGTTCTTC
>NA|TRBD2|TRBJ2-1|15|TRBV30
CAWSAAAGGVDEQFF
TGTGCCTGGAGTGCTGCAGCGGGAGGGGTTGATGAGCAGTTCTTC
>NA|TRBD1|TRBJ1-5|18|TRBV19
CASISTQTGGSSNQPQHF
TGTGCCAGTATCTCTACCCAGACAGGGGGTTCTAGCAATCAGCCCCAGCATTTT
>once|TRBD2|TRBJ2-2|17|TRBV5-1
CASSSTSGRRLGGELFF
TGCGCCAGCAGCAGTACTAGCGGGAGACGTTTGGGCGGGGAGCTGTTTTTT
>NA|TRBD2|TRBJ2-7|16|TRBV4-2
CASSQSETSGSYEQYF
TGTGCCAGCAGCCAATCCGAAACTAGCGGATCCTACGAGCAGTACTTC
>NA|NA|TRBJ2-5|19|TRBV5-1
CASSLSVFGRRGSGETQYF
TGCGCCAGCAGCTTGTCGGTTTTTGGTCGAAGGGGTAGCGGAGAGACCCAGTACTTC
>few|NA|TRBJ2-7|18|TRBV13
CASSLSARLATSSYEQYF
TGTGCCAGCAGCTTATCCGCGCGGCTAGCGACGAGCTCCTACGAGCAGTACTTC
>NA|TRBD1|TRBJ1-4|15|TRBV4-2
CASSQGDRGNEKLFF
TGTGCCAGCAGCCAAGGGGACAGGGGGAACGAAAAACTGTTTTTT
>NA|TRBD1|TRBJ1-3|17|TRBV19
CASSKWDRGLSGNTIYF
TGTGCCAGTAGCAAGTGGGACAGGGGGCTCTCTGGAAACACCATATATTTT
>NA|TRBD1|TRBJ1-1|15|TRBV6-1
CASSKPGQGNTEAFF
TGTGCCAGCAGTAAACCGGGACAGGGGAACACTGAAGCTTTCTTT
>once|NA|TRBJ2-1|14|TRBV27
CASGTLSSYNEQFF
TGTGCCAGTGGGACACTAAGCTCCTACAATGAGCAGTTCTTC
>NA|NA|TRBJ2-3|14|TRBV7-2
CASSLDFGSEHEYF
TGTGCCAGCAGCTTAGATTTCGGGTCCGAACACGAGTATTTT
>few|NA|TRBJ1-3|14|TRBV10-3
CAITSQGSGNTIYF
TGTGCCATCACCTCCCAGGGCTCTGGAAACACCATATATTTT
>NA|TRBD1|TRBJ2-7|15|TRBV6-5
CASSRGQGQTYEQYF
TGTGCCAGCAGTCGGGGACAGGGGCAAACCTACGAGCAGTACTTC
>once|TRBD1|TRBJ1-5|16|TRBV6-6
CASSSSTGAQDQPQHF
TGTGCCAGCAGTTCTAGTACAGGGGCCCAAGATCAGCCCCAGCATTTT
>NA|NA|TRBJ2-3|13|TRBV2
CASSAIVTDTQYF
TGTGCCAGCAGCGCTATTGTAACAGATACGCAGTATTTT
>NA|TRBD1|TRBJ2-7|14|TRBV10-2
CASSVTGGPGEQYF
TGCGCCAGCAGTGTCACAGGGGGCCCGGGGGAGCAGTACTTC
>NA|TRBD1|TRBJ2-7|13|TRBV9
CASSPTGVNEQYF
TGTGCCAGCAGCCCGACAGGGGTTAACGAGCAGTACTTC
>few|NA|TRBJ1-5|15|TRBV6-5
CASRPGHYSNQPQHF
TGTGCCAGCAGACCCGGACACTATAGCAATCAGCCCCAGCATTTT
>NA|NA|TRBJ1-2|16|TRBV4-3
CASSQEVTSANYGYTF
TGCGCCAGCAGCCAAGAGGTCACCAGCGCTAACTATGGCTACACCTTC
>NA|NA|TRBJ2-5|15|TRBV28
CASSRSGGFQETQYF
TGTGCCAGCTCTAGGTCAGGGGGGTTCCAAGAGACCCAGTACTTC
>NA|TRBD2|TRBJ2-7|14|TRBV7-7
CASSSTSPCYEQYF
TGTGCCAGCAGCTCGACTAGCCCCTGCTACGAGCAGTACTTC
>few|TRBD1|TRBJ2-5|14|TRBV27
CASSPRGRRETQYF
TGTGCCAGCAGTCCAAGGGGGCGGCGGGAGACCCAGTACTTC
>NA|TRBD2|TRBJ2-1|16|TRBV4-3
CASSQDWGLSYNEQFF
TGCGCCAGCAGCCAAGATTGGGGACTATCCTACAATGAGCAGTTCTTC
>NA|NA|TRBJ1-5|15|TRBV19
CASSMAGAGNQPQHF
TGTGCCAGTAGTATGGCAGGGGCTGGCAATCAGCCCCAGCATTTT
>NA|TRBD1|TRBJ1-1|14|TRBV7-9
CASSSLHQTGEAFF
TGTGCCAGCAGCTCCTTACACCAGACAGGGGAAGCTTTCTTT
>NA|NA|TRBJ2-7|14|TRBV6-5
CASSYGTLSYEQYF
TGTGCCAGCAGTTACGGGACACTTTCCTACGAGCAGTACTTC
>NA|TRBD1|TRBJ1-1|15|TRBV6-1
CASSLPDRVNTEAFF
TGTGCCAGCAGCCTGCCCGACAGGGTCAACACTGAAGCTTTCTTT
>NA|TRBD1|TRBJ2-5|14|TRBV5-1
CASSPQTGGETQYF
TGCGCCAGCAGCCCTCAGACAGGGGGGGAGACCCAGTACTTC
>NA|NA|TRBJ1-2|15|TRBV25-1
CASSEAGKANYGYTF
TGTGCCAGCAGTGAAGCAGGGAAGGCAAACTATGGCTACACCTTC
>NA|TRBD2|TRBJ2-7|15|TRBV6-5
CASSYQAGEAYEQYF
TGTGCCAGCAGTTACCAAGCGGGAGAAGCCTACGAGCAGTACTTC
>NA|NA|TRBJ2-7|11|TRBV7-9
CASGLIYEQYF
TGTGCCAGCGGGCTAATTTACGAGCAGTACTTC
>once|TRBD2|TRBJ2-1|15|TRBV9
CASSVAAGGPNEQFF
TGTGCCAGCAGCGTAGCAGCGGGAGGGCCAAATGAGCAGTTCTTC
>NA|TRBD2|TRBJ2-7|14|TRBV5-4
CASSLSGDPYEQYF
TGTGCCAGCAGCCTGAGCGGGGACCCCTACGAGCAGTACTTC
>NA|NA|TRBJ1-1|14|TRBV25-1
CASSELPPGTEAFF
TGTGCCAGCAGTGAACTGCCGCCGGGCACTGAAGCTTTCTTT
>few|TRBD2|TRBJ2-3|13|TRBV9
CASSGLAGDTQYF
TGTGCCAGCAGCGGACTAGCGGGAGATACGCAGTATTTT
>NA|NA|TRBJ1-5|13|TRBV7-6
CASSLSTNQPQHF
TGTGCCAGCAGCTTATCCACAAATCAGCCCCAGCATTTT
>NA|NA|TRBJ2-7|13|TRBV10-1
CASSESTRHEQYF
TGCGCCAGCAGTGAGTCGACCAGGCACGAGCAGTACTTC
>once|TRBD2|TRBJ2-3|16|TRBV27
CASSSPGTSLVDTQYF
TGTGCCAGCAGCTCGCCCGGGACTAGCTTAGTAGATACGCAGTATTTT
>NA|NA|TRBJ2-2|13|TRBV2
CASRRDITGELFF
TGTGCCAGCAGAAGGGACATCACCGGGGAGCTGTTTTTT
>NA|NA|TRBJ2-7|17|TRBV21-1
CASGHHYGDSGGHEQYF
TGTGCCAGCGGGCACCACTACGGGGACAGCGGAGGCCACGAGCAGTACTTC
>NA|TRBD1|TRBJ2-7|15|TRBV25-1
CASSDRRTGAVEQYF
TGTGCCAGCAGTGATCGGAGGACAGGGGCCGTGGAGCAGTACTTC
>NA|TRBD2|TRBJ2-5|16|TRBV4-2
CASSQSGTSGGETQYF
TGTGCCAGCAGCCAATCCGGGACTAGCGGCGGAGAGACCCAGTACTTC
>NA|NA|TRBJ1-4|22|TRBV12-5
CASGLVPKTRGAETTTNEKLFF
TGTGCTAGTGGTTTGGTACCGAAGACAAGGGGTGCAGAAACCACGACTAATGAAAAACTGTTTTTT
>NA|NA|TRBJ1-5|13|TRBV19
CASSMSGTQPQHF
TGTGCCAGTAGTATGAGCGGGACTCAGCCCCAGCATTTT
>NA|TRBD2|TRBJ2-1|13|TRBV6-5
CASTGLAGAEQFF
TGTGCCAGCACCGGACTAGCGGGAGCTGAGCAGTTCTTC